The clone carrying this T cell receptor (beta chain) showed up many times. Some clones are missing from TCRdb's copy, which holds only in-frame ones; the method was immunoSEQ multiplex PCR. The data show around 240,000 clones, 75% to 85% seen once. The data belong to a study of blood T cell repertoires in COVID-19. For the study at large: T cells, B-cell-depleted T cells, or PBMCs provided the cDNA or gDNA that served as material.

This sequence originates from a woman aged 50 to 60 with acute or convalescent COVID-19. The sample was peripheral blood.

CDR3: CASSLTPGQGFRNEQFF. The CDR3 DNA reads TGTGCCAGCAGCCTCACACCCGGACAGGGGTTCCGCAATGAGCAGTTCTTC. The chain recombines TRBV5-4 with TRBJ2-1, with 9 bases matching TRBD1. V was clipped by 4 bases and J by 6 bases; unmatched bases: 14. This CDR3 is built from 17 residues. The V gene's germline CDR1 is SGHNT and CDR2 YYREEE (reference sequence).